Below, 15 T cell receptor beta chains from the same sample are listed, as sequenced in a study of Graves' ophthalmopathy and Graves' hyperthyroidism. RNA transcripts yielded amplified TCR beta CDR3 regions. RT-PCR was first run with HTBI primers, then multiplex PCR in a second round. TCRdb ran MiXCR on the multiplex PCR reads and lists one entry per CDR3 protein. The sample consists of hundreds of thousands of distinct CDR3 sequences, 35% to 45% of them appearing once. Specimen: peripheral blood. These TCRs come from an adult man with Graves' ophthalmopathy.

The chain couples TRBV29-1 to TRBJ2-7; 7 bases line up with TRBD2. V lost 4 bases and J lost 4; bases outside the gene matches: 13. The CDR3 sequence is 15 residues long. From germline, CDR1 is SQVTM and CDR2 ANQGSEA. CDR3 protein: CSVAGIGASGYEQYF. CDR3 nucleotides: TGCAGCGTTGCGGGGATCGGAGCTAGCGGTTACGAGCAGTACTTC.

For this clonotype: At one boundary the junction diverges from the germline segment, which might be a read error. The rearrangement links TRBV10-3 to TRBJ1-3; TRBD1 agrees at 7 bases. The CDR3 sequence is 15 residues long. The germline gives CDR1 ENHRY, CDR2 SYGVKD. The CDR3 nucleotides are TGTGCCAGCAGTCCCGACAGGGTTCGTGGAAACACCATATATTTT. It encodes CASSPDRVRGNTIYF.

This clonotype was found once. A much larger clone is a single base away; this may be a read error. This sequence joins TRBV4-3 and TRBJ2-7; no definite D call. V was trimmed by 3 bases and J by 5 bases, leaving 5 bases between them. Germline values: CDR1 LGHNA, CDR2 YSLEER. The CDR3 consists of 11 residues. The CDR3 nucleotides read TGCGCCAGCAGCCACCTCCACGAGCAGTACTTC. Its translation: CASSHLHEQYF.

Concerning this clonotype itself: A much larger clone differs from this one at a single base, so this may be a read error. The rearrangement uses TRBV19 and TRBJ2-5; D is possibly TRBD2 (6 bases). The V and J ends lost 9 bases and 7 bases respectively, with 15 bases between them. The CDR3 extends over 12 amino acids. Germline V gene data show CDR1 as LNHDA and CDR2 as SQIVND (reference sequence). The CDR3 reads CASHGGFGTQYF. The CDR3 DNA sequence: TGTGCCAGCCATGGGGGGTTCGGGACCCAGTACTTC.

This clonotype showed up just a few times. V is TRBV12-3 or TRBV12-4 and J is TRBJ2-2, with D maybe TRBD2 (5 bases). This CDR3 region has 18 residues. V lost 7 bases and J 0 bases, leaving 21 bases between the germline ends. DNA of the CDR3: TGTGCCAGCATCCCTCGGGGAACTGACTACGCGAACACCGGGGAGCTGTTTTTT. The encoded protein is CASIPRGTDYANTGELFF.

The rearrangement joins TRBV10-3 to TRBJ1-5; D gene uncertain. With 4 bases removed from V and 4 bases from J, the gap between germline ends came to 8 bases. Germline CDR1 reads ENHRY; CDR2 reads SYGVKD. The CDR3 covers 13 residues. This chain's CDR3 is CAISAAGNQPQHF. The CDR3 coding sequence is TGTGCCATCAGTGCGGCAGGTAATCAGCCCCAGCATTTT.

V gene TRBV20-1 combines with J gene TRBJ1-3, with a tentative D call TRBD1 (5 bases). CDR1 and CDR2 (germline): DFQATT, SNEGSKA (reference sequence). This CDR3 spans 15 amino acids. Deletions cut 0 bases from V and 0 bases from J, with 9 bases between. The CDR3 here is CSAREGDLSGNTIYF. The CDR3 DNA sequence: TGCAGTGCTAGAGAGGGGGACCTCTCTGGAAACACCATATATTTT.

In this sample, this clonotype turned up many times. The genes are TRBV7-9 and TRBJ1-2; no clear D gene. The germline V and J ends were trimmed by 4 bases and 0 bases, with 15 bases remaining between them. The CDR3 spans 16 residues. Germline V lookup: CDR1 SEHNR, CDR2 FQNEAQ (reference sequence). CDR3 nucleotide sequence: TGTGCCAGCAGCTCCTCAGGACGGACGTCTAACTATGGCTACACCTTC. Translating gives CASSSSGRTSNYGYTF. The whole variable domain, remainder taken from reference TRBV7-9 and TRBJ1-2, is DTGVSQNPRHKITKRGQNVTFRCDPISEHNRLYWYRQTLGQGPEFLTYFQNEAQLEKSRLLSDRFSAERPKGSFSTLEIQRTEQGDSAMYLCASSSSGRTSNYGYTFGSGTRLTVV.

This clonotype was recorded many times. The chain couples TRBV2 to TRBJ2-5, with TRBD2 matching 10 bases. Trimming cost V 5 bases and J 2 bases; bases outside gene matches: 8. Germline V CDR1 and CDR2: SNHLY, FYNNEI. The CDR3 is 16 residues long. The CDR3 protein is CASSRLAGPIQETQYF. The CDR3 bases are TGTGCCAGCAGTCGACTAGCGGGTCCCATACAAGAGACCCAGTACTTC. The complete variable domain, with remaining parts taken from reference TRBV2 and TRBJ2-5, reads EPEVTQTPSHQVTQMGQEVILRCVPISNHLYFYWYRQILGQKVEFLVSFYNNEISEKSEIFDDQFSVERPDGSNFTLKIRSTKLEDSAMYFCASSRLAGPIQETQYFGPGTRLLVL.

This clonotype was counted many times. The rearrangement links TRBV5-5 to TRBJ2-5; D is possibly TRBD1 (6 bases). Germline V CDR1 and CDR2: SGHKS, YYEKEE (reference sequence). Between the trimmed V and J ends, which lost 2 bases and 1 base, there was a span of 9 bases. There are 14 residues in the CDR3. The CDR3 DNA sequence: TGTGCCAGCAGCTTTATCAGGGGCCAAGAGACCCAGTACTTC. Amino acid sequence: CASSFIRGQETQYF.

In regard to this clonotype: Possible read error: a much larger clone is one base away. The rearrangement links TRBV2 to TRBJ1-4, with no clear D. The CDR3 is 14 residues long. Germline lookup yields CDR1 SNHLY and CDR2 FYNNEI. The CDR3 here is CVSSEVRSNEKLFF. The CDR3 DNA reads as TGTGTCAGCAGTGAAGTTCGGTCTAATGAAAAACTGTTTTTT.

This clonotype was found a few times. V gene TRBV20-1 combines with J gene TRBJ2-2; TRBD2 agrees at 9 bases. The CDR3 covers 14 residues. CDR1 and CDR2 from the germline V gene are DFQATT and SNEGSKA (reference sequence). V lost 5 bases to trimming and J lost 0 bases; unmatched junction nucleotides: 1. CDR3 region: CSAEREANTGELFF. The CDR3 coding sequence is TGCAGTGCTGAGCGGGAGGCGAACACCGGGGAGCTGTTTTTT.

The table lists this clonotype with a few counts. The J gene is TRBJ2-7, the V gene TRBV20-1; 10 bases map to TRBD2. This CDR3 is 17 amino acids long. V trimming: 0 bases; J trimming: 2 bases; junction bases outside the gene matches: 10. The germline V gene has CDR1 DFQATT and CDR2 SNEGSKA (reference sequence). Here the CDR3 reads CSARDRVSGRPTYEQYF. The DNA of the CDR3 is TGCAGTGCTAGAGATCGGGTTAGCGGGAGGCCTACCTACGAGCAGTACTTC.

Remarks on this clonotype: The CDR3 end shows no conserved phenylalanine or tryptophan, and so a read error is likely. The V and J genes are TRBV9 and TRBJ1-1; the D gene is possibly TRBD1 (5 bases). The CDR3 spans 14 residues. Germline CDR1 is SGDLS and CDR2 is YYNGEE. The CDR3 loop is CANSVGAENTEAFS. CDR3 bases: TGTGCCAACAGCGTAGGGGCAGAGAACACTGAAGCTTTCTCT.

The rearrangement links TRBV7-4 to TRBJ1-6; 8 bases map to TRBD1. J gave up 5 bases and V 2 bases, and 5 bases lay outside the gene matches. CDR3 length: 16 amino acids. Germline V lookup: CDR1 SGHVT, CDR2 SQSDAQ. The CDR3 bases are TGTGCCAGCAGCTTATTCCAGGGGGCGCATAATTCACCCCTCCACTTT. Amino acids: CASSLFQGAHNSPLHF.